The 28 T cell receptor beta chains presented below share a single source sample, sequenced in a study of post-analysis software for immune sequencing data. Study-wide findings and caveats: When patients were compared with controls, a handful of TRBV segments were more frequent, TRBV5-6, TRBV5-1 and TRBV20-1 among them.

Presence of unique molecular identifiers characterized the TCR beta cDNA libraries. TCRdb processed the PCR reads anew with MiXCR; each CDR3 protein has one entry. Of 740,000 or so distinct CDR3 sequences in the sample, about 53% were seen once. The antigens these receptors bind are not known. Material for sequencing was blood. The receptors stem from a girl aged 10-17 years with multiple sclerosis.

This clonotype has at least ten counts. The chain joins TRBV20-1 to TRBJ2-7; the D call may be TRBD1 or TRBD2 (6 bases each). The germline V and J ends were trimmed by 6 bases and 3 bases, with 15 bases remaining between them. The germline V gene has CDR1 DFQATT and CDR2 SNEGSKA (reference sequence). The CDR3 is made up of 13 amino acids. Here the CDR3 DNA reads TGCAGTGCGGGGCTAGGGGGGATCTACGAGCAGTACTTC. It is translated as CSAGLGGIYEQYF.

The CDR3 DNA reads TGTGCCAGCATTCCCCAGACAGATACGCAGTATTTT. It codes for CASIPQTDTQYF. The V and J genes are TRBV2 and TRBJ2-3; the D is unclear. The germline gives CDR1 SNHLY, CDR2 FYNNEI. V lost 7 bases, J lost 3 bases, and 8 bases lay in between. CDR3 length: 12 residues. Variable domain in full (rest from reference TRBV2 and TRBJ2-3): EPEVTQTPSHQVTQMGQEVILRCVPISNHLYFYWYRQILGQKVEFLVSFYNNEISEKSEIFDDQFSVERPDGSNFTLKIRSTKLEDSAMYFCASIPQTDTQYFGPGTRLTVL.

The count of this clonotype is one. CDR3 bases: TGTGCCAGCAGCAATTATACTCCACGCTCCTACAATGAGCAGTTCTTC. This codes for CASSNYTPRSYNEQFF. This chain uses TRBV7-9 with TRBJ2-1; D gene ambiguous. Trimming removed 5 bases at V and 0 bases at J, with 14 bases between. Germline CDR1 SEHNR, CDR2 FQNEAQ (reference sequence). This CDR3 region has 16 residues.

The V call is TRBV3-1, the J call TRBJ2-3; 7 bases map to TRBD2. The germline CDR1 and CDR2 sequences are LGHDT and YNNKEL (reference sequence). The CDR3 loop spans 14 amino acids. The ends lost 4 bases at V and 3 bases at J; junction bases unmatched: 4. The CDR3 DNA follows: TGTGCCAGCAGCCTCCAAGCGGGGACAGATACGCAGTATTTT. Encoded protein: CASSLQAGTDTQYF.

J is TRBJ2-1 and V is TRBV5-5; TRBD1 matches 8 bases. The V gene end was trimmed by 1 base and the J gene end by 4 bases; junction bases not matched to a gene: 7. The length of the CDR3 is 16 residues. Germline V gene lookup returns CDR1 SGHKS and CDR2 YYEKEE (reference sequence). CDR3 sequence (DNA): TGTGCCAGCAGCTTGTTCCAGGGACAGGTATACAATGAGCAGTTCTTC. This sequence encodes CASSLFQGQVYNEQFF.

V and J are TRBV5-5 and TRBJ1-2; D unclear. There are 17 residues in the CDR3. Germline V gene data show CDR1 as SGHKS and CDR2 as YYEKEE (reference sequence). The germline V and J ends were trimmed by 9 bases and 0 bases, with 24 bases remaining between them. CDR3 DNA sequence: TGTGCCACCGATAATGACCGCGTACGGCCTTCTAACTATGGCTACACCTTC. Translated, it gives CATDNDRVRPSNYGYTF.

This clonotype occurred a few times. The rearrangement uses TRBV6-5 and TRBJ1-2; D call uncertain. This CDR3 has 12 residues. V shed 4 bases and J shed 8 bases, with 11 bases lying between them. Germline V lookup: CDR1 MNHEY, CDR2 SVGAGI. CDR3 residues: CASSSGPSGYTF. In DNA form, the CDR3 reads TGTGCCAGCAGTTCCGGCCCTTCGGGCTACACCTTC.

The J gene is TRBJ2-7, the V gene TRBV3-1, with unresolved D. Germline V CDR1 and CDR2: LGHDT, YNNKEL (reference sequence). CDR3 size: 16 residues. The V gene lost 4 bases and the J gene lost 0 bases, with 16 bases spanning the gap. The CDR3 reads CASSPLGGWDSYEQYF. DNA of the CDR3: TGTGCCAGCAGCCCACTTGGTGGCTGGGACTCCTACGAGCAGTACTTC.

The chain is built from TRBV7-2 and TRBJ2-1; 11 positions agree with TRBD2. The junction had 8 bases not matched to a gene; V was cut back by 2 bases and J by 2 bases. Germline V gene sequence: CDR1 SGHTA, CDR2 FQGNSA. This CDR3 has 18 residues. The DNA of the CDR3 is TGTGCCAGCAGCTTAAGGGGACTAGCGGAGGTGGCCTACAATGAGCAGTTCTTC. Its protein product is CASSLRGLAEVAYNEQFF.

The chain combines TRBV7-2 with TRBJ2-3; TRBD2 matches at 12 bases. CDR1 is SGHTA, CDR2 FQGNSA, per germline. Unmatched junction bases numbered 5, after V lost 2 bases and J lost 2 bases. The CDR3 loop spans 17 amino acids. As DNA, the CDR3 is TGTGCCAGCAGCTTAACCGGGACTAGCGGGTTCACAGATACGCAGTATTTT. It specifies CASSLTGTSGFTDTQYF.

The chain employs TRBV4-1 and TRBJ1-2, with 9 nucleotides matching TRBD1. V lost 3 bases to trimming and J lost 9 bases; unmatched junction nucleotides: 11. The CDR3 runs 15 residues. Per germline, CDR1 MGHRA and CDR2 YSYEKL. The CDR3, as DNA: TGCGCCAGCAGCCAGATCACCGGGACAGGGACACGCTACACCTTC. Translated: CASSQITGTGTRYTF.

This clonotype was seen only a few times. The V call is TRBV29-1, the J call TRBJ2-6; D uncertain. This CDR3 has 13 amino acids. The V gene lost 8 bases and the J gene lost 3 bases, with 11 bases spanning the gap. CDR1 and CDR2 (germline): SQVTM, ANQGSEA. The CDR3 DNA reads TGCAGCATACGAACGAGTGGGGCCAACGTCCTGACTTTC. Translated, it gives CSIRTSGANVLTF.

This chain connects TRBV5-1 to TRBJ2-5, with 9 bases identical to TRBD2. The germline V gene encodes CDR1 SGHRS and CDR2 YFSETQ. The CDR3 contains 19 residues. The ends lost 1 base at V and 11 bases at J; junction bases unmatched: 24. CDR3 coding DNA: TGCGCCAGCAGCTTGATGATATTGGGTCGCGGGAGGGCAGACAATGAGCAGTACTTC. Translated, it gives CASSLMILGRGRADNEQYF.

This clonotype was seen more than once but under ten times. This chain links TRBV7-3 with TRBJ2-3, with D possibly being TRBD2 (6 bases). The CDR3 length is 19 residues. In germline, CDR1 is SGHTA, CDR2 FQGTGA. The V and J ends lost 1 base and 2 bases respectively, with 22 bases between them. Written as DNA, the CDR3 is TGTGCCAGCAGCTTAAAGGGGTCTGGGATGGCGGGGTTCACAGATACGCAGTATTTT. This encodes CASSLKGSGMAGFTDTQYF.

As for this clonotype: This may be a read error: a much more frequent sequence differs by one nucleotide. Written as DNA, the CDR3 is TGTGCCAGCAGTTACTCGGACATGTATAACTATGGCTACACCTTC. Encoded protein: CASSYSDMYNYGYTF. V usage is TRBV6-5 and J usage is TRBJ1-2, with D perhaps matching TRBD1 (5 bases). Trimming shortened V by 0 bases and J by 1 base, and 9 bases separated the two germline ends. CDR3 length equals 15 residues. Germline V gene sequence: CDR1 MNHEY, CDR2 SVGAGI.

This chain uses TRBV6-5 with TRBJ1-6; 7 bases are shared with TRBD1. Trimming cost V 2 bases and J 5 bases; bases outside gene matches: 6. From germline, CDR1 is MNHEY and CDR2 SVGAGI. There are 16 residues in the CDR3. For the CDR3, the DNA is TGTGCCAGCAGTTACGCCACGACAGGGAATAATTCACCCCTCCACTTT. The encoded protein is CASSYATTGNNSPLHF.

The rearrangement joins TRBV29-1 to TRBJ2-1; 9 bases map to TRBD2. V gave up 5 bases and J gave up 6 bases; unmatched junction bases: 5. The germline V gene has CDR1 SQVTM and CDR2 ANQGSEA. The CDR3 has 13 amino acids. CDR3 residues: CSVLTSGGNEQFF. In DNA, the CDR3 is TGCAGCGTTTTGACTAGCGGAGGCAATGAGCAGTTCTTC.

The rearrangement joins TRBV20-1 to TRBJ2-7; TRBD1 is a possible D gene (5 bases). The CDR3 covers 15 residues. With 0 bases removed from V and 2 bases from J, the gap between germline ends came to 14 bases. CDR1 and CDR2 from the germline V gene are DFQATT and SNEGSKA (reference sequence). The CDR3 coding sequence is TGCAGTGCTAGAGATGGATTTAGGGGCCCCTACGAGCAGTACTTC. It codes for CSARDGFRGPYEQYF.

The rearrangement joins TRBV12-3 or TRBV12-4 to TRBJ2-4, with D perhaps matching TRBD2 (5 bases). With 5 bases removed from V and 13 bases from J, the gap between germline ends came to 24 bases. The CDR3 runs 15 residues. The CDR3 loop reads CASSPLSGIGWEQYF. Here the CDR3 DNA reads TGTGCCAGCAGTCCTCTATCGGGGATAGGTTGGGAGCAGTACTTC.

This sequence joins TRBV6-5 and TRBJ2-1, with no clear D. The CDR3 is made up of 13 amino acids. The germline gives CDR1 MNHEY, CDR2 SVGAGI. With 2 bases removed from V and 7 bases from J, the gap between germline ends came to 9 bases. In DNA form, the CDR3 reads TGTGCCAGCAGTTACCCCCTCGCGAATGAGCAGTTCTTC. Residues: CASSYPLANEQFF.

J is TRBJ2-1 and V is TRBV20-1, with D tentatively TRBD2 (6 bases). Looked up from germline, CDR1 is DFQATT and CDR2 is SNEGSKA (reference sequence). The CDR3 has 14 residues. V gave up 4 bases and J gave up 4 bases, with 14 bases separating them. For the CDR3, the DNA is TGCAGTGCTATAGGTAGCCGGGGGTACAATGAGCAGTTCTTC. The encoded protein is CSAIGSRGYNEQFF.

This clonotype was detected a few times. The chain uses TRBV12-3 or TRBV12-4 and TRBJ1-2, with D possibly TRBD1 on 5 matching bases. This CDR3 is 14 amino acids long. V was trimmed by 4 bases and J by 7 bases, leaving 16 bases between them. CDR3 sequence (DNA): TGTGCCAGCAGTTATGGGACGGATGGTTTTGGCTACACCTTC. It encodes CASSYGTDGFGYTF.

The V gene is TRBV10-3, the J gene TRBJ2-7; either TRBD1 or TRBD2 may fit D (5 bases each). This CDR3 is 17 amino acids long. Germline CDR1 and CDR2: ENHRY and SYGVKD. V lost 0 bases and J lost 4, with 19 bases in between. DNA for the CDR3: TGTGCCATCAGTGAGTCGGGGGTGGGGAGTATGGCGTACGAGCAGTACTTC. Translation gives CAISESGVGSMAYEQYF.

This chain links TRBV27 with TRBJ1-2; 7 bases match TRBD1. The germline V gene has CDR1 MNHEY and CDR2 SMNVEV (reference sequence). This CDR3 is 14 amino acids long. The V gene end was trimmed by 2 bases and the J gene end by 7 bases; junction bases not matched to a gene: 7. CDR3 sequence reads: CASSLLVGGGGYTF. The CDR3 DNA sequence: TGTGCCAGCAGTTTACTCGTAGGGGGCGGTGGCTACACCTTC.

This clonotype was counted a few times. The chain is built from TRBV5-1 and TRBJ2-5; the D is unclear. Trimming took off 0 bases at V and 4 bases at J, with 7 bases between the two ends. Germline V CDR1 and CDR2: SGHRS, YFSETQ. The CDR3 extends over 13 amino acids. The CDR3 region is CASSLALLETQYF. CDR3 sequence (DNA): TGCGCCAGCAGCTTGGCGCTTCTAGAGACCCAGTACTTC. The full variable domain, in which reference TRBV5-1 and TRBJ2-5 provide the parts outside the CDR3, is KAGVTQTPRYLIKTRGQQVTLSCSPISGHRSVSWYQQTPGQGLQFLFEYFSETQRNKGNFPGRFSGRQFSNSRSEMNVSTLELGDSALYLCASSLALLETQYFGPGTRLLVL.

The V gene is TRBV7-9, the J gene TRBJ1-1; D not resolved. Germline CDR1 SEHNR, CDR2 FQNEAQ (reference sequence). Trimming shortened V by 2 bases and J by 1 base, and 17 bases separated the two germline ends. The CDR3 length is 17 residues. CDR3 loop: CASSLLRVPTQNTEAFF. The CDR3 DNA reads TGTGCCAGCAGCTTACTTCGGGTGCCGACTCAGAACACTGAAGCTTTCTTT. The complete variable domain, with remaining parts taken from reference TRBV7-9 and TRBJ1-1, reads DTGVSQNPRHKITKRGQNVTFRCDPISEHNRLYWYRQTLGQGPEFLTYFQNEAQLEKSRLLSDRFSAERPKGSFSTLEIQRTEQGDSAMYLCASSLLRVPTQNTEAFFGQGTRLTVV.

This clonotype was observed a few times. The chain carries TRBV29-1 and TRBJ1-2, with 9 bases fitting TRBD1. Trimming at V came to 6 bases and at J to 6 bases, leaving 11 bases not matched to a gene. CDR3 length equals 14 residues. Per the germline V gene, CDR1 is SQVTM and CDR2 is ANQGSEA. This chain's CDR3 is CSVGQGTGRDGYTF. Written as DNA, the CDR3 is TGCAGCGTCGGTCAAGGGACAGGGAGGGATGGCTACACCTTC.

The rearrangement joins TRBV20-1 to TRBJ2-5; tentative D call: TRBD1 (6 bases). The CDR3 sequence is 12 residues long. V lost 3 bases, J lost 2 bases, and 7 bases lay in between. Germline loops: CDR1 DFQATT, CDR2 SNEGSKA (reference sequence). The CDR3 DNA follows: TGCAGTGCTAGCGGGACACAAGAGACCCAGTACTTC. The encoded protein is CSASGTQETQYF.